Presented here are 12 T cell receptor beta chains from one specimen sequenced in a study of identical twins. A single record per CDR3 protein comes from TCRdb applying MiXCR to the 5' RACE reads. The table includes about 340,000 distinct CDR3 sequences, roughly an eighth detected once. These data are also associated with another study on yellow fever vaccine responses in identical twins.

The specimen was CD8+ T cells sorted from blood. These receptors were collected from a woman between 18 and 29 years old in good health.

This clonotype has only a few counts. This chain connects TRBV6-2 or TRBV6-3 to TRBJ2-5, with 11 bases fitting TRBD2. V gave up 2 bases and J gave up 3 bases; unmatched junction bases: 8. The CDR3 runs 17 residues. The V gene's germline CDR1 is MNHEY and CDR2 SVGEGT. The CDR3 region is CASSYGVAGGPEETQYF. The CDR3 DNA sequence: TGTGCCAGCAGTTACGGGGTAGCGGGGGGGCCAGAAGAGACCCAGTACTTC.

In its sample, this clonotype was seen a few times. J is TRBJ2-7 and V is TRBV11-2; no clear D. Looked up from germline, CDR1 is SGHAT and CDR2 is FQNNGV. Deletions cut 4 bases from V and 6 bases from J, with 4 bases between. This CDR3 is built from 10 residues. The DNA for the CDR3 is TGTGCCAGCAGCTCCCGCGAGCAGTACTTC. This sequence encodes CASSSREQYF.

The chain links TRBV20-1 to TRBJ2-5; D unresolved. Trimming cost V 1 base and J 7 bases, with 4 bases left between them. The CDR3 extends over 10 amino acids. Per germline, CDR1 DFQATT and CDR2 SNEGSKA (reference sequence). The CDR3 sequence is CSARGGTQYF. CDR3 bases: TGCAGTGCTAGAGGGGGGACCCAGTACTTC.

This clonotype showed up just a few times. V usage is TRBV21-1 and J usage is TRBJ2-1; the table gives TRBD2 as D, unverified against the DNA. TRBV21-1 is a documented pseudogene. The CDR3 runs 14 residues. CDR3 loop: CASSKEGREDEQFF. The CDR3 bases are TGTGCCAGCAGCAAAGAAGGCAGGGAGGATGAGCAGTTCTTC.

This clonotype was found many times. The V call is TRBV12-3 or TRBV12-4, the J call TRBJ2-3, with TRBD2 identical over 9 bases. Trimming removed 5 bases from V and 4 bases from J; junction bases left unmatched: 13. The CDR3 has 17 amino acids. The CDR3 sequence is CASSPTPLAGIADTQYF. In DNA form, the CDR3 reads TGTGCCAGCAGTCCCACCCCCCTAGCGGGAATCGCAGATACGCAGTATTTT.

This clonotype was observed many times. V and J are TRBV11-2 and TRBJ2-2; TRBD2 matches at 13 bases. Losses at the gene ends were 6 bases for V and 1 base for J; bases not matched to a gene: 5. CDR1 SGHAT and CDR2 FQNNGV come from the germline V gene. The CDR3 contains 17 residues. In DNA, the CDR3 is TGTGCCAGCAGAACCACTAGCGGGGGGGAGAACACCGGGGAGCTGTTTTTT. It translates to CASRTTSGGENTGELFF.

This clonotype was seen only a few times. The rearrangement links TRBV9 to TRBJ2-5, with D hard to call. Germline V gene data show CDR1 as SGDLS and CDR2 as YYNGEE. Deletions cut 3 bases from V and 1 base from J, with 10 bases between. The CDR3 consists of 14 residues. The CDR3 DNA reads TGTGCCAGCAGCGAGGGTAGTCTCCAAGAGACCCAGTACTTC. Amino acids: CASSEGSLQETQYF.

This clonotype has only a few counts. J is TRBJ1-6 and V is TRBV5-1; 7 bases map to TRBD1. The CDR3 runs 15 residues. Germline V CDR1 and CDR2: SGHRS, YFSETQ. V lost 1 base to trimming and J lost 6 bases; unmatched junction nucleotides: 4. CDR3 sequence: CASSLQGDFNSPLHF. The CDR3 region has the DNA TGCGCCAGCAGCTTGCAGGGGGATTTTAATTCACCCCTCCACTTT.

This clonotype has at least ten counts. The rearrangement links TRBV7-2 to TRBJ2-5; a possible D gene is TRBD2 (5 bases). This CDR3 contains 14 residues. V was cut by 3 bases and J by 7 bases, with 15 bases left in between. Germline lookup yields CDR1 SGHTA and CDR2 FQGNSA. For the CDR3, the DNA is TGTGCCAGCAGCTTCGGAGGTGGTCGGGTGACCCAGTACTTC. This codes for CASSFGGGRVTQYF.

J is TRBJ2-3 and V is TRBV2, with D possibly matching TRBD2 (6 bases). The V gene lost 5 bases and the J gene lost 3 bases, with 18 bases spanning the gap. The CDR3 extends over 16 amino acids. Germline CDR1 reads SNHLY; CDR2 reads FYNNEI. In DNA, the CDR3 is TGTGCCAGCAGTACGGACCCCGGGAGCCAGACAGATACGCAGTATTTT. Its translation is CASSTDPGSQTDTQYF. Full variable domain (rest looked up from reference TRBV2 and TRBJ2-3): EPEVTQTPSHQVTQMGQEVILRCVPISNHLYFYWYRQILGQKVEFLVSFYNNEISEKSEIFDDQFSVERPDGSNFTLKIRSTKLEDSAMYFCASSTDPGSQTDTQYFGPGTRLTVL.

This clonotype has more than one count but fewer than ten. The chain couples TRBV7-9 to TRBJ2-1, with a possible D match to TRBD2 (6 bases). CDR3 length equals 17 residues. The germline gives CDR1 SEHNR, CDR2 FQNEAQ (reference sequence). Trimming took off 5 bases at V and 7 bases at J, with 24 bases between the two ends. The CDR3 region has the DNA TGTGCCAGCAGCCCGCACTTGGGCGGGACCCCTGGGAATGAGCAGTTCTTC. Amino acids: CASSPHLGGTPGNEQFF. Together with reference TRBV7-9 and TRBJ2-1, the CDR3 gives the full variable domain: DTGVSQNPRHKITKRGQNVTFRCDPISEHNRLYWYRQTLGQGPEFLTYFQNEAQLEKSRLLSDRFSAERPKGSFSTLEIQRTEQGDSAMYLCASSPHLGGTPGNEQFFGPGTRLTVL.

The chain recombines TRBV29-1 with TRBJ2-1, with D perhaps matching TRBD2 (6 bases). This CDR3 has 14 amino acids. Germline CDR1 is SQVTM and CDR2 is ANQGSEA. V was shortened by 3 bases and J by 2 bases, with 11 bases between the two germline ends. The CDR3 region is CSVDWGDAYNEQFF. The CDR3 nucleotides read TGCAGCGTTGATTGGGGGGACGCCTACAATGAGCAGTTCTTC.